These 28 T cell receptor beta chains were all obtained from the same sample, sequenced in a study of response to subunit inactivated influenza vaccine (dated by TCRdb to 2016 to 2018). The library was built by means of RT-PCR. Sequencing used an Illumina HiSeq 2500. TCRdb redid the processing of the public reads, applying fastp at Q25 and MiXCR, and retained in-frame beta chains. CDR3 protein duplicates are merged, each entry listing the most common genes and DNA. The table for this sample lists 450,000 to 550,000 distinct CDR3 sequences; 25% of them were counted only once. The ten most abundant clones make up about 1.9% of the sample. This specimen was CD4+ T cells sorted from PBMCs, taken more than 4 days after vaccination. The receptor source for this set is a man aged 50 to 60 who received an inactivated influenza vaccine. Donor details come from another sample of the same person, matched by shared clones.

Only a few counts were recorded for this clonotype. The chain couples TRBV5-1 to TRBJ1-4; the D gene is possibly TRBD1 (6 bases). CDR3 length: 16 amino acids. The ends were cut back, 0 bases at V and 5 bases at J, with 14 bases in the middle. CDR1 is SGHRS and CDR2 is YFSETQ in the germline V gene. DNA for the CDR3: TGCGCCAGCAGCTTGGGGGAGACAGGCCTCAATGAAAAACTGTTTTTT. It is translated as CASSLGETGLNEKLFF.

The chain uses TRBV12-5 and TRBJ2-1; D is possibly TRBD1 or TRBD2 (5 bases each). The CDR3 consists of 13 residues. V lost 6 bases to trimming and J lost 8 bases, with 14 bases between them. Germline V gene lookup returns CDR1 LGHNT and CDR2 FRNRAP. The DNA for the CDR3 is TGTGCTAGTGGCCCTCCCCGGGGCCATGAGCAGTTCTTC. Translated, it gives CASGPPRGHEQFF.

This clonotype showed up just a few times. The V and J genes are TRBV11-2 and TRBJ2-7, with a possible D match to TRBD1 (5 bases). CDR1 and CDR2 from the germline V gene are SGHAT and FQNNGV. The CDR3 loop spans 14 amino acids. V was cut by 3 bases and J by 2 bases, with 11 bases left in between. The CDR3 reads CASSFGHTTYEQYF. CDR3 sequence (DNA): TGTGCCAGCAGCTTCGGACACACTACCTACGAGCAGTACTTC.

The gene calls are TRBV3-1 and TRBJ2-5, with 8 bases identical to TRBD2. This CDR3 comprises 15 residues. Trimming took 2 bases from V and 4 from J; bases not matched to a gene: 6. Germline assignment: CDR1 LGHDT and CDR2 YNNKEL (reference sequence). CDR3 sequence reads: CASSQTTGGPETQYF. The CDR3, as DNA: TGTGCCAGCAGCCAAACAACGGGGGGGCCAGAGACCCAGTACTTC.

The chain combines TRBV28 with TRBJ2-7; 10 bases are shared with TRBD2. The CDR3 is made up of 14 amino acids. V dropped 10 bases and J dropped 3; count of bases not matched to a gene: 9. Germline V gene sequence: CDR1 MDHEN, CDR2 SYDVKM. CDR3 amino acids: CATMLSGRSYEQYF. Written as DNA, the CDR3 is TGTGCCACCATGCTTAGCGGGAGGAGCTACGAGCAGTACTTC. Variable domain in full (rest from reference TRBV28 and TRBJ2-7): DVKVTQSSRYLVKRTGEKVFLECVQDMDHENMFWYRQDPGLGLRLIYFSYDVKMKEKGDIPEGYSVSREKKERFSLILESASTNQTSMYLCATMLSGRSYEQYFGPGTRLTVT.

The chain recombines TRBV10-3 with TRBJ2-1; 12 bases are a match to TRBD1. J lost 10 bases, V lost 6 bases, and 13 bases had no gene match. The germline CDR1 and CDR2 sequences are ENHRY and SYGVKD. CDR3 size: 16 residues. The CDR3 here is CAISGGGDRGPREQFF. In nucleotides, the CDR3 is TGTGCCATCAGCGGAGGGGGGGACAGGGGGCCTAGAGAGCAGTTCTTC.

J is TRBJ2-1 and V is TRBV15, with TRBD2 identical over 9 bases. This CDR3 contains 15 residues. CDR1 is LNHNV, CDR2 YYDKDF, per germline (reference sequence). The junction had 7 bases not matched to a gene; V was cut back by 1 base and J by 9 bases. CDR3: CATSRGSGSYGEQFF. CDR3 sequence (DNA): TGTGCCACCAGCAGAGGTAGCGGGAGTTATGGTGAGCAGTTCTTC.

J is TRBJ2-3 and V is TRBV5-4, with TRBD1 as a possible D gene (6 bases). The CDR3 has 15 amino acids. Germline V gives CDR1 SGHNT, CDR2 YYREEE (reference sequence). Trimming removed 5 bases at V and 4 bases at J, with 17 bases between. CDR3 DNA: TGTGCCAGCAGACGGTCGGCAGGGGCAGCAGATACGCAGTATTTT. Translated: CASRRSAGAADTQYF.

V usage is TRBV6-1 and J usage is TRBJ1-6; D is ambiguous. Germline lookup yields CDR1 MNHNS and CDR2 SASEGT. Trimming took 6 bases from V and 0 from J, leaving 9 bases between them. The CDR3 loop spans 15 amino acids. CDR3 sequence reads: CASRKASSYNSPLHF. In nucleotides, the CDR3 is TGTGCCAGCAGGAAGGCGAGCTCCTATAATTCACCCCTCCACTTT.

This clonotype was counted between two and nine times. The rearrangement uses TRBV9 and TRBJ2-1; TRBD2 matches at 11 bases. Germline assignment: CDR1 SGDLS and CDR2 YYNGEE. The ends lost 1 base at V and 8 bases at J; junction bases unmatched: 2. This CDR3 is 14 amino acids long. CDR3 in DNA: TGTGCCAGCAGCGTATTAGCGGGAGGGTATGAGCAGTTCTTC. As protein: CASSVLAGGYEQFF.

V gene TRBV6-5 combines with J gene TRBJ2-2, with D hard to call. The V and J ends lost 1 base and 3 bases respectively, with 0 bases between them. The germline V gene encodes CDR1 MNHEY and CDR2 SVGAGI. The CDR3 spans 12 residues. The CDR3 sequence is CASSYYTGELFF. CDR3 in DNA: TGTGCCAGCAGTTACTACACCGGGGAGCTGTTTTTT.

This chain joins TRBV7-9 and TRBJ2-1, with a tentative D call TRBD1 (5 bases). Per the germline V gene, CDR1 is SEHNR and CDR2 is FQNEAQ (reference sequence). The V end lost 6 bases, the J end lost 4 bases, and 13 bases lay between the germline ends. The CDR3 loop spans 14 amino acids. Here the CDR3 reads CASSQVQVYNEQFF. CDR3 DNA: TGTGCCAGCAGTCAGGTACAGGTGTACAATGAGCAGTTCTTC.

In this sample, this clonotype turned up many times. CDR3 amino acids: CASSQGTGTGNQPQHF. In nucleotides, the CDR3 is TGCGCCAGCAGCCAAGGCACAGGGACGGGCAATCAGCCCCAGCATTTT. The V gene is TRBV4-3, the J gene TRBJ1-5; TRBD1 might be the D (6 bases). Per germline, CDR1 LGHNA and CDR2 YSLEER. The V end was cut by 1 base, the J end by 2 bases, with 12 bases between. CDR3 length: 16 amino acids.

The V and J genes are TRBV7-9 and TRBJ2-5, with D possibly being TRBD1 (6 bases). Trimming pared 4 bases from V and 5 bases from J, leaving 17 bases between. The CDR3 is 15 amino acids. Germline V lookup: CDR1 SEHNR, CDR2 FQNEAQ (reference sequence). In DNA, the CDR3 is TGTGCCAGCAGCTCGGTCACAGGGACGGAGGAGACCCAGTACTTC. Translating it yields CASSSVTGTEETQYF.

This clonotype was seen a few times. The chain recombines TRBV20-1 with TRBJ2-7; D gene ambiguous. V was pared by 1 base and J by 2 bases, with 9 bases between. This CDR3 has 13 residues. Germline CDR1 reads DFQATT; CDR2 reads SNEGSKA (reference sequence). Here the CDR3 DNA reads TGCAGTGCTAGAGGACACTTGCCCTACGAGCAGTACTTC. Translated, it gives CSARGHLPYEQYF.

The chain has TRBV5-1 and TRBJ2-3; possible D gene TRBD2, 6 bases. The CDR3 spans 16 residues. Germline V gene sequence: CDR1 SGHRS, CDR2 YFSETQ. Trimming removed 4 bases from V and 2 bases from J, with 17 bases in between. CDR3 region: CASSPTSGRATDTQYF. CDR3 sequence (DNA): TGCGCCAGCAGCCCCACCAGCGGGCGGGCCACAGATACGCAGTATTTT.

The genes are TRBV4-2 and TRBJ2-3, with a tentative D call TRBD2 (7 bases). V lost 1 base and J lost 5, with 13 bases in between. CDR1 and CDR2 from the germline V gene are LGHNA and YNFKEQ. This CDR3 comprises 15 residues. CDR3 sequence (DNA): TGTGCCAGCAGCCAAGTGGGGGGGGGCCGAGATACGCAGTATTTT. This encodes CASSQVGGGRDTQYF.

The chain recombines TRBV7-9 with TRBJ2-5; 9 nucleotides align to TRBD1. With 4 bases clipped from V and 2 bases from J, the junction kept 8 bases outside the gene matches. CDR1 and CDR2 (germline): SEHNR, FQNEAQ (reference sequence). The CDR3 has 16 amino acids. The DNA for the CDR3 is TGTGCCAGCAGCTCGGGGACAGGGTCATCACAAGAGACCCAGTACTTC. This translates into CASSSGTGSSQETQYF. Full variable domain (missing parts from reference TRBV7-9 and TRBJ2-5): DTGVSQNPRHKITKRGQNVTFRCDPISEHNRLYWYRQTLGQGPEFLTYFQNEAQLEKSRLLSDRFSAERPKGSFSTLEIQRTEQGDSAMYLCASSSGTGSSQETQYFGPGTRLLVL.

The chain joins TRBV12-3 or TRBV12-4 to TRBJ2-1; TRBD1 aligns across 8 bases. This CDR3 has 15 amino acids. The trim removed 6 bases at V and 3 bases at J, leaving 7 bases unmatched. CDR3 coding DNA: TGTGCCAGCAGCCGAAGGACAGGGCTCTACAATGAGCAGTTCTTC. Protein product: CASSRRTGLYNEQFF.

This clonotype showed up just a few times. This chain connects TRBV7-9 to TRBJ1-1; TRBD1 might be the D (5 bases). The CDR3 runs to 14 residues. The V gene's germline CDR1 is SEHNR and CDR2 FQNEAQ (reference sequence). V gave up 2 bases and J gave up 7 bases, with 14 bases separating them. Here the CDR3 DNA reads TGTGCCAGCAGCTTAAGCCACAGGAAAGGTGAAGCTTTCTTT. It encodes CASSLSHRKGEAFF.

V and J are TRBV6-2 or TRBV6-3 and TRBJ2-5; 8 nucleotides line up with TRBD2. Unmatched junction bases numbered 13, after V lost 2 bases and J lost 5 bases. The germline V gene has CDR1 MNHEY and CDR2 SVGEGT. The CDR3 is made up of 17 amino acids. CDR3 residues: CASSYGTFGRVQETQYF. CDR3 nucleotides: TGTGCCAGCAGTTACGGAACGTTCGGGAGGGTTCAGGAGACCCAGTACTTC.

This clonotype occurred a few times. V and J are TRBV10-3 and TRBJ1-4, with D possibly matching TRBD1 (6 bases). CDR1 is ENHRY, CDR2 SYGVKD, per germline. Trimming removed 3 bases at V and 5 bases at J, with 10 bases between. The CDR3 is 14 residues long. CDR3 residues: CAISEQGPNEKLFF. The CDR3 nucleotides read TGTGCCATCAGTGAACAGGGTCCGAATGAAAAACTGTTTTTT.

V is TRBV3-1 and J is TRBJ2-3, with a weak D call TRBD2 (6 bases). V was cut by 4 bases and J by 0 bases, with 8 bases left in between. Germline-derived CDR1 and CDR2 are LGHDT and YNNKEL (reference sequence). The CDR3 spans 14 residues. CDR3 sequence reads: CASSRGLSTDTQYF. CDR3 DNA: TGTGCCAGCAGCCGGGGACTGAGCACAGATACGCAGTATTTT.

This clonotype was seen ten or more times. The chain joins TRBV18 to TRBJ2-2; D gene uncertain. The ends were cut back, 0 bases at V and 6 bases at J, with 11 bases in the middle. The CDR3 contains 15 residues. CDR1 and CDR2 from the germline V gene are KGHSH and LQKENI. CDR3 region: CASSPPRRYAGELFF. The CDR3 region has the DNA TGTGCCAGCTCACCACCCCGGAGATACGCCGGGGAGCTGTTTTTT. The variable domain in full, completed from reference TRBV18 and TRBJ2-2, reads NAGVMQNPRHLVRRRGQEARLRCSPMKGHSHVYWYRQLPEEGLKFMVYLQKENIIDESGMPKERFSAEFPKEGPSILRIQQVVRGDSAAYFCASSPPRRYAGELFFGEGSRLTVL.

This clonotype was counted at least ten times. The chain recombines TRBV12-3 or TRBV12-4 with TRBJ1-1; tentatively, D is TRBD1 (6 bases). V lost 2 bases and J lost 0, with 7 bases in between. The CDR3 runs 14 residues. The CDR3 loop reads CASSLTGMNTEAFF. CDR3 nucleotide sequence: TGTGCCAGCAGTTTAACAGGGATGAACACTGAAGCTTTCTTT.

This chain's CDR3 is CASSLGGGAQHF. CDR3 sequence (DNA): TGTGCCAGCAGCCTGGGAGGGGGGGCCCAGCATTTT. The genes are TRBV12-3 or TRBV12-4 and TRBJ1-5; D possibly corresponds to TRBD1 (6 bases). This CDR3 spans 12 amino acids. V gave up 6 bases and J gave up 11 bases, with 14 bases separating them.

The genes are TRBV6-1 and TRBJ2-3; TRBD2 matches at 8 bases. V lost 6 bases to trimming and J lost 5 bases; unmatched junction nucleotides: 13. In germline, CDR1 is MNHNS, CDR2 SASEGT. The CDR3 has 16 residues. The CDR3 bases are TGTGCCAGCAGACCCCCTCCAGGTCGGGGGGGAGATACGCAGTATTTT. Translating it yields CASRPPPGRGGDTQYF.

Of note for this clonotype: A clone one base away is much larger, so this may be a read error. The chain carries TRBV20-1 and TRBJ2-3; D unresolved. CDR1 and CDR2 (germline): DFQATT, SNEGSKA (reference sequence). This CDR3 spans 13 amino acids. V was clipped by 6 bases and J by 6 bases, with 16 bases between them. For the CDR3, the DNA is TGCAGTGCGTCCCCGACTCCCGACGATACGCAGTATTTT. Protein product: CSASPTPDDTQYF.